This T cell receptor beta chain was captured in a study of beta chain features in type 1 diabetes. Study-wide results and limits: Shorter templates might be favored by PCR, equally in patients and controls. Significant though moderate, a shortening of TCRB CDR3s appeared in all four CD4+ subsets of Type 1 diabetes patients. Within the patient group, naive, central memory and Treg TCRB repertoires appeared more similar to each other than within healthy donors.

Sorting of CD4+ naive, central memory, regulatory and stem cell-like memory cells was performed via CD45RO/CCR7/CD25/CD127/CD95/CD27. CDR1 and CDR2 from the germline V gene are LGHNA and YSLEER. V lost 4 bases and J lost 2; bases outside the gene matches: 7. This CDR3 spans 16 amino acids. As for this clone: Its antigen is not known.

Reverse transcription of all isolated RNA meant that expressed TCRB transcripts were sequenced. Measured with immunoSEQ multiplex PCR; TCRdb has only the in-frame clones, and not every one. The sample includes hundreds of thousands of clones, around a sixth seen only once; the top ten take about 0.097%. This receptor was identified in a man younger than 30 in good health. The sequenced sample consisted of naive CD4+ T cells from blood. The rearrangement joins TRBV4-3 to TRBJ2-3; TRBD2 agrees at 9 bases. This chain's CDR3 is CASSRATSGITDTQYF. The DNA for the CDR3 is TGCGCCAGCAGCCGAGCGACTAGCGGAATCACAGATACGCAGTATTTT.